The 32 T cell receptor beta chains presented below share a single source sample, sequenced in a study of cytomegalovirus exposure and HLA in healthy donors. PCR employed 60 Vbeta and 13 Jbeta primers. Assay used: immunoSEQ multiplex PCR; TCRdb lists only in-frame clones, some missing. The sample includes approximately 100,000 clones, 75% of them seen just once. Sample: PBMCs. Receptors were obtained from a man aged 45-60 years in good health and CMV-seronegative.

This chain links TRBV5-4 with TRBJ2-3; TRBD2 agrees at 11 bases. The CDR3 runs 15 residues. Unmatched junction bases numbered 4, after V lost 4 bases and J lost 3 bases. Germline V gene sequence: CDR1 SGHNT, CDR2 YYREEE (reference sequence). CDR3 DNA sequence: TGTGCCAGCAGCCCCTCTAGCGGGGGGACAGATACGCAGTATTTT. This encodes CASSPSSGGTDTQYF.

J is TRBJ2-7 and V is TRBV27; D is unclear. Between the trimmed V and J ends, which lost 6 bases and 1 base, there was a span of 10 bases. The CDR3 spans 13 residues. In germline, CDR1 is MNHEY, CDR2 SMNVEV (reference sequence). Here the CDR3 reads CASSTTISYEQYF. CDR3 DNA sequence: TGTGCCAGCAGCACCACTATTTCCTACGAGCAGTACTTC.

In this sample, this clone turned up a few times. The rearrangement uses TRBV6-5 and TRBJ2-5; possibly TRBD2 for D (5 bases). The CDR3 spans 14 residues. V was clipped by 7 bases and J by 7 bases, with 19 bases between them. CDR1 and CDR2 (germline): MNHEY, SVGAGI. The CDR3 protein is CASTPVLIAGTQYF. The CDR3 DNA reads as TGTGCCAGCACCCCGGTACTAATCGCGGGGACCCAGTACTTC.

The genes are TRBV19 and TRBJ1-6, with D possibly TRBD1 on 6 matching bases. Trimming removed 4 bases from V and 5 bases from J, with 12 bases in between. The CDR3 sequence is 15 residues long. Germline CDR1 and CDR2: LNHDA and SQIVND (reference sequence). In DNA form, the CDR3 reads TGTGCCAGTAGTACGAACAGGGAGCATAATTCACCCCTCCACTTT. It is translated as CASSTNREHNSPLHF.

The chain employs TRBV6-5 and TRBJ1-1; D not certain. This CDR3 is 14 amino acids long. The V gene lost 5 bases and the J gene lost 1 base, with 11 bases spanning the gap. Germline CDR1 is MNHEY and CDR2 is SVGAGI. The DNA of the CDR3 is TGTGCCAGCAGTCGGTCAGGCTCGAACACTGAAGCTTTCTTT. This gives the protein CASSRSGSNTEAFF.

The rearrangement joins TRBV7-8 to TRBJ2-7; the match to TRBD1 covers 10 bases. The germline V gene encodes CDR1 SGHVS and CDR2 FQNEAQ. The length of the CDR3 is 16 residues. The J segment lost 4 bases and the V segment lost 4 bases, leaving 10 bases of the junction unmatched. CDR3 in amino acids: CASSSGQGKGGYEQYF. As DNA, the CDR3 is TGTGCCAGCAGCTCGGGACAGGGGAAGGGTGGGTACGAGCAGTACTTC.

This rearrangement joins TRBV5-1 to TRBJ2-7; TRBD2 agrees at 7 bases. Trimming took 0 bases from V and 5 from J; bases not matched to a gene: 8. Germline V gives CDR1 SGHRS, CDR2 YFSETQ. The CDR3 contains 15 residues. The CDR3 sequence: CASSLEGRRENEQYF. CDR3 nucleotides: TGCGCCAGCAGCTTGGAGGGGAGGCGGGAGAACGAGCAGTACTTC.

The DNA for the CDR3 is TGTGCCTGGAGTCGAGGGGGGGCCTTTTATAGCAATCAGCCCCAGCATTTT. Its protein is CAWSRGGAFYSNQPQHF. V usage is TRBV30 and J usage is TRBJ1-5, with a possible D match to TRBD1 (6 bases). V was cut by 2 bases and J by 0 bases, with 17 bases left in between. CDR3 size: 17 residues. Per the germline V gene, CDR1 is GTSNPN and CDR2 is SVGIG (reference sequence).

The chain joins TRBV14 to TRBJ1-5; no reliable D call. The CDR3 extends over 16 amino acids. Trimming stripped 0 bases from V and 5 bases from J, with 14 bases between. Germline values: CDR1 SGHDN, CDR2 FVKESK. CDR3 bases: TGTGCCAGCAGCCAAGATCAAGAGGGAACTGATCAGCCCCAGCATTTT. Translation gives CASSQDQEGTDQPQHF.

V is TRBV5-5 and J is TRBJ2-5; TRBD1 is a possible D gene (5 bases). The CDR3 runs 14 residues. Germline V lookup: CDR1 SGHKS, CDR2 YYEKEE (reference sequence). The germline V and J ends were trimmed by 4 bases and 2 bases, with 12 bases remaining between them. CDR3 in DNA: TGTGCCAGCAGCCCCCCAGGGCGACAAGAGACCCAGTACTTC. It specifies CASSPPGRQETQYF.

This clone was found a few times. The chain uses TRBV5-6 and TRBJ2-7, with 9 bases aligning to TRBD2. The length of the CDR3 is 13 residues. Germline V CDR1 and CDR2: SGHDT, YYEEEE. Losses at the gene ends were 5 bases for V and 5 bases for J; bases not matched to a gene: 5. The CDR3 protein is CASSSGRTDEQYF. The DNA of the CDR3 is TGTGCCAGCAGTAGCGGGAGAACCGACGAGCAGTACTTC.

V gene TRBV7-2 combines with J gene TRBJ1-5, with D unclear. The CDR3 is 14 amino acids. V lost 2 bases, J lost 10 bases, and 15 bases lay in between. The germline gives CDR1 SGHTA, CDR2 FQGNSA. CDR3 in amino acids: CASSLSRQQHPQHF. Written as DNA, the CDR3 is TGTGCCAGCAGCTTAAGTCGTCAACAACATCCCCAGCATTTT. The entire variable domain, with the rest obtained from reference TRBV7-2 and TRBJ1-5, is as follows: GAGVSQSPSNKVTEKGKDVELRCDPISGHTALYWYRQSLGQGLEFLIYFQGNSAPDKSGLPSDRFSAERTGGSVSTLTIQRTQQEDSAVYLCASSLSRQQHPQHFGDGTRLSIL.

This chain joins TRBV7-3 and TRBJ1-2, with D maybe TRBD1 (5 bases). The V gene's germline CDR1 is SGHTA and CDR2 FQGTGA. The length of the CDR3 is 15 residues. The germline V and J ends were trimmed by 5 bases and 6 bases, with 19 bases remaining between them. Here the CDR3 DNA reads TGTGCCAGCAGCCCCATCGGGGGGGTTGAGGATGGCTACACCTTC. Protein product: CASSPIGGVEDGYTF. Together with reference TRBV7-3 and TRBJ1-2, the CDR3 gives the full variable domain: GAGVSQTPSNKVTEKGKYVELRCDPISGHTALYWYRQSLGQGPEFLIYFQGTGAADDSGLPNDRFFAVRPEGSVSTLKIQRTERGDSAVYLCASSPIGGVEDGYTFGSGTRLTVV.

This clone was detected only once. V usage is TRBV28 and J usage is TRBJ2-6; 7 nucleotides match TRBD1. CDR1 and CDR2 (germline): MDHEN, SYDVKM. J gave up 0 bases and V 6 bases, and 14 bases lay outside the gene matches. The CDR3 is 19 amino acids. The CDR3 is CASRRTTGQVVSGANVLTF. The DNA of the CDR3 is TGTGCCAGCAGACGAACCACCGGACAGGTCGTCTCTGGGGCCAACGTCCTGACTTTC.

CDR3 in DNA: TGTGCCAGCACCCCCCTAAGGGGGAACACTGAAGCTTTCTTT. It encodes CASTPLRGNTEAFF. The chain has TRBV6-1 and TRBJ1-1, with TRBD1 as a possible D gene (5 bases). Trimming took off 7 bases at V and 1 base at J, with 13 bases between the two ends. The CDR3 extends over 14 amino acids. From germline, CDR1 is MNHNS and CDR2 SASEGT.

This clone has only a few counts. The rearrangement uses TRBV11-2 and TRBJ2-1, with a possible D match to TRBD2 (6 bases). This CDR3 is built from 14 residues. V shed 5 bases and J shed 7 bases, with 15 bases lying between them. Germline CDR1 reads SGHAT; CDR2 reads FQNNGV. The CDR3 loop is CASSLLRDLNEQFF. CDR3 nucleotide sequence: TGTGCCAGCAGCCTCCTCCGGGACTTGAATGAGCAGTTCTTC. Drawing the rest from reference TRBV11-2 and TRBJ2-1, the complete variable domain is EAGVAQSPRYKIIEKRQSVAFWCNPISGHATLYWYQQILGQGPKLLIQFQNNGVVDDSQLPKDRFSAERLKGVDSTLKIQPAKLEDSAVYLCASSLLRDLNEQFFGPGTRLTVL.

The chain couples TRBV5-4 to TRBJ2-3, with 7 positions matching TRBD2. V dropped 6 bases and J dropped 3; count of bases not matched to a gene: 7. The germline CDR1 and CDR2 sequences are SGHNT and YYREEE (reference sequence). The CDR3 sequence is 14 residues long. The CDR3 sequence: CASTPREKTDTQYF. The DNA of the CDR3 is TGTGCCAGCACCCCGCGGGAGAAAACAGATACGCAGTATTTT.

The J gene is TRBJ1-4, the V gene TRBV5-4, with D perhaps matching TRBD1 (5 bases). The CDR3 contains 15 residues. Per germline, CDR1 SGHNT and CDR2 YYREEE (reference sequence). V lost 4 bases to trimming and J lost 4 bases, with 14 bases between them. The CDR3 protein is CASSKGWGSNEKLFF. The CDR3 DNA follows: TGTGCCAGCAGCAAGGGGTGGGGAAGTAATGAAAAACTGTTTTTT.

The V and J genes are TRBV30 and TRBJ2-1; TRBD1 aligns across 7 bases. The V segment lost 5 bases and the J segment 12 bases; nucleotides outside the gene matches: 16. Germline V gene sequence: CDR1 GTSNPN, CDR2 SVGIG (reference sequence). The CDR3 spans 14 residues. This CDR3 is CAWRSRDSTRRQFF. The DNA for the CDR3 is TGTGCCTGGCGTTCACGGGACAGTACAAGGCGGCAGTTCTTC. Supplemented by reference TRBV30 and TRBJ2-1, the full variable domain reads SQTIHQWPATLVQPVGSPLSLECTVEGTSNPNLYWYRQAAGRGLQLLFYSVGIGQISSEVPQNLSASRPQDRQFILSSKKLLLSDSGFYLCAWRSRDSTRRQFFGPGTRLTVL.

The chain combines TRBV11-2 with TRBJ1-4; possible D gene TRBD1, 5 bases. The CDR3 consists of 15 residues. Deletions cut 2 bases from V and 2 bases from J, with 9 bases between. Germline V lookup: CDR1 SGHAT, CDR2 FQNNGV. CDR3 bases: TGTGCCAGCAGCTTACAGGGTTGGACTAATGAAAAACTGTTTTTT. This codes for CASSLQGWTNEKLFF.

The V and J genes are TRBV28 and TRBJ1-2, with 7 positions matching TRBD1. Looked up from germline, CDR1 is MDHEN and CDR2 is SYDVKM. CDR3 size: 16 residues. With 4 bases clipped from V and 0 bases from J, the junction kept 8 bases outside the gene matches. The CDR3 coding sequence is TGTGCCAGCAGTTCTCCTGCGACAGGGACTAACTATGGCTACACCTTC. It specifies CASSSPATGTNYGYTF.

This chain connects TRBV27 to TRBJ2-2, with TRBD1 matching over 9 bases. The CDR3 is 14 amino acids. The V gene's germline CDR1 is MNHEY and CDR2 SMNVEV (reference sequence). Trimming took 8 bases from V and 7 from J; bases not matched to a gene: 8. CDR3 in amino acids: CASGRDRGDGELFF. The CDR3 DNA follows: TGTGCCAGCGGCCGTGACAGGGGGGACGGGGAGCTGTTTTTT.

The rearrangement uses TRBV7-6 and TRBJ1-1; no firm D call. V shed 1 base and J shed 4 bases, with 10 bases lying between them. CDR1 and CDR2 (germline): SGHVS, FNYEAQ. The CDR3 is made up of 14 amino acids. The CDR3 region is CASSLELAGTEAFF. As DNA, the CDR3 is TGTGCCAGCAGCTTAGAATTGGCAGGCACTGAAGCTTTCTTT.

This rearrangement joins TRBV27 to TRBJ2-7, with 9 bases aligning to TRBD1. The CDR3 runs to 12 residues. The germline V gene encodes CDR1 MNHEY and CDR2 SMNVEV (reference sequence). J was trimmed by 5 bases and V by 11 bases; bases with no gene match: 7. The CDR3 DNA reads TGTGCCTCCGGGACAGGGATGCACGAGCAGTACTTC. Translation: CASGTGMHEQYF.

The rearrangement links TRBV5-1 to TRBJ2-2, with D uncertain. There are 13 residues in the CDR3. Per the germline V gene, CDR1 is SGHRS and CDR2 is YFSETQ. Trimming removed 1 base at V and 1 base at J, with 2 bases between. The CDR3 sequence is CASSLQNTGELFF. CDR3 DNA sequence: TGCGCCAGCAGCTTGCAGAACACCGGGGAGCTGTTTTTT.

This sequence joins TRBV9 and TRBJ1-1; 9 bases are a match to TRBD1. CDR1 is SGDLS and CDR2 is YYNGEE in the germline V gene. V lost 5 bases, J lost 3 bases, and 11 bases stayed unmatched. CDR3 length: 16 residues. This chain's CDR3 is CASSGTGRPRDTEAFF. Here the CDR3 DNA reads TGTGCCAGCAGTGGGACAGGGCGCCCTAGGGACACTGAAGCTTTCTTT.

Here the CDR3 reads CASSLQPSGRAREQYF. The CDR3 bases are TGTGCCAGCAGCTTGCAGCCTAGCGGGAGGGCAAGGGAGCAGTACTTC. This chain joins TRBV7-2 and TRBJ2-7; TRBD2 aligns across 12 bases. CDR1 is SGHTA and CDR2 is FQGNSA in the germline V gene. J was trimmed by 7 bases and V by 3 bases; bases with no gene match: 10. The CDR3 sequence is 16 residues long. Full variable domain (missing parts from reference TRBV7-2 and TRBJ2-7): GAGVSQSPSNKVTEKGKDVELRCDPISGHTALYWYRQSLGQGLEFLIYFQGNSAPDKSGLPSDRFSAERTGGSVSTLTIQRTQQEDSAVYLCASSLQPSGRAREQYFGPGTRLTVT.

This clone was seen a single time. The rearrangement uses TRBV28 and TRBJ1-3; D may be TRBD1 (6 bases). The germline V gene encodes CDR1 MDHEN and CDR2 SYDVKM. CDR3 length: 15 amino acids. The germline V and J ends were trimmed by 5 bases and 2 bases, with 13 bases remaining between them. The CDR3 nucleotides are TGTGCCAGCAGTCAAGGACAGTCCGCTGGAAACACCATATATTTT. Translating gives CASSQGQSAGNTIYF.

The CDR3 is CASSPLRAEEKLFF. CDR3 bases: TGTGCCAGCTCACCTCTCAGGGCGGAAGAAAAACTGTTTTTT. The rearrangement uses TRBV18 and TRBJ1-4, with TRBD1 as a possible D gene (5 bases). Trimming left V 3 bases short and J 8 bases short, with 13 bases between. In germline, CDR1 is KGHSH, CDR2 LQKENI. This CDR3 spans 14 amino acids.

This clone is medium-sized in the sample. The sample holds other DNA sequences that translate to the same CDR3. The chain joins TRBV30 to TRBJ1-1; 7 bases are a match to TRBD1. The CDR3 totals 13 residues. Trimming took 3 bases from V and 3 from J; bases not matched to a gene: 4. In germline, CDR1 is GTSNPN, CDR2 SVGIG (reference sequence). CDR3 bases: TGTGCCTGGAGCGTAACAGGGGACACTGAAGCTTTCTTT. As protein: CAWSVTGDTEAFF.

The rearrangement links TRBV7-8 to TRBJ2-7; tentative D call: TRBD2 (5 bases). This CDR3 spans 12 amino acids. Trimming took off 4 bases at V and 3 bases at J, with 7 bases between the two ends. Looked up from germline, CDR1 is SGHVS and CDR2 is FQNEAQ. CDR3 sequence: CASSSGDYEQYF. The CDR3 nucleotides are TGTGCCAGCAGCTCCGGGGACTACGAGCAGTACTTC. Drawing the rest from reference TRBV7-8 and TRBJ2-7, the complete variable domain is GAGVSQSPRYKVAKRGQDVALRCDPISGHVSLFWYQQALGQGPEFLTYFQNEAQLDKSGLPSDRFFAERPEGSVSTLKIQRTQQEDSAVYLCASSSGDYEQYFGPGTRLTVT.

Concerning this clone: Other DNA sequences in this specimen translate into the identical CDR3. The CDR3 sequence is CASSRTDSYEQYF. The CDR3 region has the DNA TGTGCCAGCAGCCGGACTGATTCCTACGAGCAGTACTTC. The chain has TRBV11-2 and TRBJ2-7, with a possible D match to TRBD2 (5 bases). The CDR3 has 13 residues. V gave up 5 bases and J gave up 1 base, with 9 bases separating them. Germline CDR1 reads SGHAT; CDR2 reads FQNNGV.